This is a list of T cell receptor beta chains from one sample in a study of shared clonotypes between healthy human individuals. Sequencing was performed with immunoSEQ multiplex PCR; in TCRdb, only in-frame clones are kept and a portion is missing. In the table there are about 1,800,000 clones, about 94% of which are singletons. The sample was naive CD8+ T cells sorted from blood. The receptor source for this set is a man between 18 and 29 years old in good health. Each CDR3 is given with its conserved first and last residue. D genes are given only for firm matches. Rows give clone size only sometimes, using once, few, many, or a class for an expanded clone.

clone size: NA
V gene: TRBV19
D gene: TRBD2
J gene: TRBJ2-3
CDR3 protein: CASSMLLAGEEDTQYF
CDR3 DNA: TGTGCCAGTAGTATGTTACTAGCGGGAGAGGAAGATACGCAGTATTTT

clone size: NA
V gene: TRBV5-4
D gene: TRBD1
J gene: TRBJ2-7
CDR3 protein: CASSLQGSSYEQYF
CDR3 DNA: TGTGCCAGCAGCTTACAGGGGAGCTCCTACGAGCAGTACTTC

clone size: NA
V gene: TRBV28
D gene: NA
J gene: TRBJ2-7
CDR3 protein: CASSPLGETRNYEQYF
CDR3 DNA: TGTGCCAGCAGCCCGCTAGGTGAGACACGGAACTACGAGCAGTACTTC

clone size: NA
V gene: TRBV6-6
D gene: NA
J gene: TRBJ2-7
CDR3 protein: CASSYSGWQYF
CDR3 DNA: TGTGCCAGCAGTTACTCGGGTTGGCAGTACTTC

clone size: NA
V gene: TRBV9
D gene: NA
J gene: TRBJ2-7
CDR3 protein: CASSVASTAPYEQYF
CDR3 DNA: TGTGCCAGCAGCGTAGCCTCGACGGCCCCCTACGAGCAGTACTTC

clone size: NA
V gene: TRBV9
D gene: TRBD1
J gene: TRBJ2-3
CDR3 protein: CASSVGTGSTDTQYF
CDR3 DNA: TGTGCCAGCAGCGTAGGGACAGGTAGCACAGATACGCAGTATTTT

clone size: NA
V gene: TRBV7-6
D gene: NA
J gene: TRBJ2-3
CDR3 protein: CASRPTGGAGDTQYF
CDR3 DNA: TGTGCCAGCAGGCCAACAGGAGGGGCGGGAGATACGCAGTATTTT

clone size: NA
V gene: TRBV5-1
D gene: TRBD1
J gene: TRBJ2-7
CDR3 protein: CASSLEDRDDSYEQYF
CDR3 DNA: TGCGCCAGCAGCTTGGAGGACAGGGATGACTCCTACGAGCAGTACTTC

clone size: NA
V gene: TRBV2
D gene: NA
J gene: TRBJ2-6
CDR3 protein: CASSAGTMSGANVLTF
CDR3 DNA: TGTGCCAGCAGCGCCGGGACAATGTCTGGGGCCAACGTCCTGACTTTC

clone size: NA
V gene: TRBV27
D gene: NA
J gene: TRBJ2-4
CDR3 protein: CASSLSIGGLKNIQYF
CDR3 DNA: TGTGCCAGCAGTTTATCGATAGGAGGGCTGAAAAACATTCAGTACTTC

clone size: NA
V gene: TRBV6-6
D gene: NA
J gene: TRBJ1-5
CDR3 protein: CASSGGAGLINQPQHF
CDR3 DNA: TGTGCCAGCAGCGGGGGGGCAGGGTTGATCAATCAGCCCCAGCATTTT

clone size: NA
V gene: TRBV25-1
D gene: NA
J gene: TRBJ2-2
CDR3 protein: CASSENIGELFF
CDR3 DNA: TGTGCCAGCAGTGAGAATATCGGGGAGCTGTTTTTT

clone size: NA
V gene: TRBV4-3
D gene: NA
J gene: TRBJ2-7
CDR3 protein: CASSQGTTSYEQYF
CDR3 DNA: TGCGCCAGCAGCCAAGGGACTACATCCTACGAGCAGTACTTC

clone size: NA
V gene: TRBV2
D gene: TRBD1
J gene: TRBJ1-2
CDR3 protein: CASGTGSFNGYTF
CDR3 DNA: TGTGCCAGCGGGACAGGGAGTTTTAATGGCTACACCTTC

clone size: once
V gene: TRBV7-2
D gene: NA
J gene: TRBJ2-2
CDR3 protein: CASSSWGAGLSRGELFF
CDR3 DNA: TGTGCCAGCAGCTCCTGGGGGGCGGGTCTTTCCAGAGGGGAGCTGTTTTTT

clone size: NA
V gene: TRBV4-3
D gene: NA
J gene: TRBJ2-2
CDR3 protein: CASSQDLAGAGELFF
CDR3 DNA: TGCGCCAGCAGCCAAGATTTGGCCGGTGCCGGGGAGCTGTTTTTT

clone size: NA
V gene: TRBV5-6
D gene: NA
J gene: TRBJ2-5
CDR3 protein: CASSYGRGEETQYF
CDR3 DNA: TGTGCCAGCAGCTACGGACGGGGAGAGGAGACCCAGTACTTC

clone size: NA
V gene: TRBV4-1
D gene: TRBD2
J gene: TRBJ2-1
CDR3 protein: CASSRTPAGGYRNEQFF
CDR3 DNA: TGCGCCAGCAGCCGGACACCGGCGGGAGGGTATCGCAATGAGCAGTTCTTC

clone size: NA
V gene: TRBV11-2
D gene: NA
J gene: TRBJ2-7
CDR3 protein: CASSWGMAGIAYEQYF
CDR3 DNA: TGTGCCAGCAGCTGGGGCATGGCGGGAATCGCCTACGAGCAGTACTTC

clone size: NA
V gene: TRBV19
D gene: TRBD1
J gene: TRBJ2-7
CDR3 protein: CASSIGRGSYEQYF
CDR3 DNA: TGTGCCAGTAGTATAGGCAGGGGGAGCTACGAGCAGTACTTC

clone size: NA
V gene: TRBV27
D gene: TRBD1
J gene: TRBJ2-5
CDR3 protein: CASSSRQTGGAAWVETQYF
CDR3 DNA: TGTGCCAGCAGTTCGCGACAGACAGGGGGCGCGGCGTGGGTAGAGACCCAGTACTTC

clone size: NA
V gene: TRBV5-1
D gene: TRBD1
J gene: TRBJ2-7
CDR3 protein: CASSLPFMTGDSYEQYF
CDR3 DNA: TGCGCCAGCAGCTTGCCCTTTATGACAGGGGACTCCTACGAGCAGTACTTC

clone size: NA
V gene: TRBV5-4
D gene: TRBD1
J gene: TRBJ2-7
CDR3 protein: CASSLGQGASYEQYF
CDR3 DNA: TGTGCCAGCAGCTTGGGACAGGGGGCCAGTTACGAGCAGTACTTC

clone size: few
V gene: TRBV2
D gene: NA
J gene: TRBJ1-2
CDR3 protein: CASSEGTANYGYTF
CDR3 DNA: TGTGCCAGCAGTGAAGGGACAGCTAACTATGGCTACACCTTC

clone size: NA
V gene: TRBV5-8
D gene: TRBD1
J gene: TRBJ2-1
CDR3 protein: CASSTLTGLPSHKQFF
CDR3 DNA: TGTGCCAGCAGCACGCTGACAGGGTTACCCTCTCATAAGCAGTTCTTC

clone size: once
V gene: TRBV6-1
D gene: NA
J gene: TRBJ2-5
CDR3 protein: CASRWRGGQETQYF
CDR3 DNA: TGTGCCAGCCGTTGGAGGGGTGGGCAAGAGACCCAGTACTTC

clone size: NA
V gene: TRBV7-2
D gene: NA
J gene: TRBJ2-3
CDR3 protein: CASSLGAIRLGDTQYF
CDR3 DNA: TGTGCCAGCAGCTTAGGGGCAATCAGGTTGGGTGATACGCAGTATTTT

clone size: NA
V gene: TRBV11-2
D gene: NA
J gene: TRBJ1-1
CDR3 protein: CASSLVGGQNTEAFF
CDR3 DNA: TGTGCCAGCAGCTTAGTGGGCGGACAGAACACTGAAGCTTTCTTT

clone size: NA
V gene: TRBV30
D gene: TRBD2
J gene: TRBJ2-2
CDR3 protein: CAWSYGLAGVTGELFF
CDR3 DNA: TGTGCCTGGAGCTACGGACTAGCGGGAGTCACCGGGGAGCTGTTTTTT

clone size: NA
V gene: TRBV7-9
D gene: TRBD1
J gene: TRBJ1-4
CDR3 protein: CASSLGTGDNEKLFF
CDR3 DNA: TGTGCCAGCAGCTTAGGGACAGGCGATAATGAAAAACTGTTTTTT

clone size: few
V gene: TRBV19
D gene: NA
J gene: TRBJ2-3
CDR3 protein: CASSDSNPTFASDTQYF
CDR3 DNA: TGTGCCAGTAGTGACAGTAACCCCACTTTCGCGTCAGATACGCAGTATTTT

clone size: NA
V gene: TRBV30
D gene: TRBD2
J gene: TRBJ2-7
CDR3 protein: CAWSATSSVDEQYF
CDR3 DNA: TGTGCCTGGAGTGCGACTAGCAGCGTCGACGAGCAGTACTTC

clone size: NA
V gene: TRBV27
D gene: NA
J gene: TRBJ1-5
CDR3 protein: CASSALGPYSNQPQHF
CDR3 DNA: TGTGCCAGCAGTGCATTAGGACCTTATAGCAATCAGCCCCAGCATTTT

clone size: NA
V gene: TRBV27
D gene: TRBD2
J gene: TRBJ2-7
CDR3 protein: CASSHRGLAGGLDYEQYF
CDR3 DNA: TGTGCCAGCAGCCATAGGGGGCTAGCGGGAGGACTTGACTACGAGCAGTACTTC

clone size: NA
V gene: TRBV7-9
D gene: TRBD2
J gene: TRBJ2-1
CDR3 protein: CASSLGEGLSNEQFF
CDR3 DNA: TGTGCCAGCAGCTTGGGGGAGGGCCTTAGCAATGAGCAGTTCTTC

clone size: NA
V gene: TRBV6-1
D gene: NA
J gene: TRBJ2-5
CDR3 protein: CASRKLTPGETQYF
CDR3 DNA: TGTGCCAGCAGGAAACTGACCCCGGGGGAGACCCAGTACTTC

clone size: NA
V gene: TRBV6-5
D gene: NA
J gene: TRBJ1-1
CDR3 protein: CASSYMGSEAFF
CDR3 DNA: TGTGCCAGCAGTTACATGGGCTCTGAAGCTTTCTTT

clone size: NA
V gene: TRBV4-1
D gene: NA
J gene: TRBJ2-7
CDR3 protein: CASSQVVRDYEQYF
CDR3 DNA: TGCGCCAGCAGCCAAGTCGTCAGGGACTACGAGCAGTACTTC

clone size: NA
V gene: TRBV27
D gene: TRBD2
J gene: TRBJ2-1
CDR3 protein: CASSYSGGNEQFF
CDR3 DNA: TGTGCCAGCAGTTACTCGGGGGGAAATGAGCAGTTCTTC

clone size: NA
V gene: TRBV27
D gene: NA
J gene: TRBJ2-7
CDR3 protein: CASSVAYSSYEQYF
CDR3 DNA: TGTGCCAGCAGCGTCGCTTACAGCTCCTACGAGCAGTACTTC